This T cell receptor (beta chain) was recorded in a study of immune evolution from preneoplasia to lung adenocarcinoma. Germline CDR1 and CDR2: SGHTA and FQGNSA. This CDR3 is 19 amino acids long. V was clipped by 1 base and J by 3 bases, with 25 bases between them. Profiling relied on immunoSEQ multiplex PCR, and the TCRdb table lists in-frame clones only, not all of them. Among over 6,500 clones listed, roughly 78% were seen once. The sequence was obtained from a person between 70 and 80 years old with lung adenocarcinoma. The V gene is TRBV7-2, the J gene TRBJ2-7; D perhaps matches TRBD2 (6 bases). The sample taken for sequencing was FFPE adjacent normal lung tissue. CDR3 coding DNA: TGTGCCAGCAGCTTAGTAGATTCTTTTTGGGCAGGGACTGACTACGAGCAGTACTTC. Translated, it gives CASSLVDSFWAGTDYEQYF.